This TCR beta chain derives from a study of blood T cell repertoires in COVID-19. Clones were sequenced by immunoSEQ multiplex PCR, and TCRdb holds only the in-frame ones, with some missing. The profile shows roughly 140,000 clones, under 90% of them singletons. The source of this sequence is a woman aged 18-35 years who had been exposed to COVID-19. Source material: PBMCs or T cells enriched from blood (not recorded which).

The CDR3 loop reads CASSYSSRSFGNTIYF. In DNA form, the CDR3 reads TGTGCCAGCAGTTACTCGAGTCGGTCGTTTGGAAACACCATATATTTT. The V call is TRBV6-5, the J call TRBJ1-3; D is unclear. Trimming took 0 bases from V and 3 from J, leaving 12 bases between them. The CDR3 spans 16 residues. Germline V gives CDR1 MNHEY, CDR2 SVGAGI.